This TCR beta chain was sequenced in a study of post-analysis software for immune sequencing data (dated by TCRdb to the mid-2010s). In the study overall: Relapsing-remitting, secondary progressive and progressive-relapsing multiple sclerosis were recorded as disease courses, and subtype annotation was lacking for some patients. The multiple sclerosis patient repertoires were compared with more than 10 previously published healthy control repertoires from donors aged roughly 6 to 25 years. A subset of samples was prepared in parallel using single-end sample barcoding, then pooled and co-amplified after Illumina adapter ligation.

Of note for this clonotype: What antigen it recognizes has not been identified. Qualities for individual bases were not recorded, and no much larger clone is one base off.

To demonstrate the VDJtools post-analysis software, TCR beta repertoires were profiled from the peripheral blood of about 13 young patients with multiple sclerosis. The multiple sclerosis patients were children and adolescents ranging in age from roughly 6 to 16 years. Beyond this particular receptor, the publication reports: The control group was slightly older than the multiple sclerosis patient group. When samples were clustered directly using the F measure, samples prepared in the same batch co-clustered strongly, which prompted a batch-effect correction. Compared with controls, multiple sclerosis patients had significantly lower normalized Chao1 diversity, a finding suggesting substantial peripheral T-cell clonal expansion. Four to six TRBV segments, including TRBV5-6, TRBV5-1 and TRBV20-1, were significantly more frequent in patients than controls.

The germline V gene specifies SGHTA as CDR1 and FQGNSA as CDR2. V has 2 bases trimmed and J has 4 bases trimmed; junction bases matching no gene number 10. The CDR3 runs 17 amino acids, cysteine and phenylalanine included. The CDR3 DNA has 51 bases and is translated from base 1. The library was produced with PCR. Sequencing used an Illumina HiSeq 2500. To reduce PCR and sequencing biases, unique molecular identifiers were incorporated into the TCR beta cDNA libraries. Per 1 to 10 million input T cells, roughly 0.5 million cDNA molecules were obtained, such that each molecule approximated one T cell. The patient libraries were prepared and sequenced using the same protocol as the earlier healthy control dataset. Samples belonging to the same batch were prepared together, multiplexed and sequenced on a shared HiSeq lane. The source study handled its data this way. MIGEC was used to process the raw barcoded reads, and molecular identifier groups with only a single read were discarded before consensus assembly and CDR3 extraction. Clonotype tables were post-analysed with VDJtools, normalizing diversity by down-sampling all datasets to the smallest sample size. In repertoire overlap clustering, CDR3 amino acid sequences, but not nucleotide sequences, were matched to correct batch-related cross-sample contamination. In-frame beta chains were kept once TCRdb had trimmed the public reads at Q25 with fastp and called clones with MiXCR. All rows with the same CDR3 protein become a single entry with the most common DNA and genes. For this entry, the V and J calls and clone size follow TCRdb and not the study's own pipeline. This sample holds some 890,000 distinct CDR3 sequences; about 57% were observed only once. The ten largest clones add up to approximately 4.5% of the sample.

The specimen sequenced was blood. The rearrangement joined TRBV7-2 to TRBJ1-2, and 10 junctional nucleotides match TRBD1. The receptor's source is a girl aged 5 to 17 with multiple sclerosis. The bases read TGTGCCAGCAGCTTAAGACAGGGGGCAGGTCTGAGCTATGGCTACACCTTC. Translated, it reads CASSLRQGAGLSYGYTF.